This TCR beta chain originates from a study of shared clonotypes between healthy human individuals. The CDR3 spans 15 residues. Germline V CDR1 and CDR2: SGHRS, YFSETQ. Trimming pared 4 bases from V and 3 bases from J, leaving 16 bases between. Per the authors' pipeline: ImmunoSEQ sequences covered only the junction and lacked quality scores; filtering therefore differed. Sequencing used immunoSEQ multiplex PCR; TCRdb keeps in-frame clones, though not all of them. The V and J calls and clone size are taken from that table; D and trimming were inferred from the DNA. The sample comprises some 2 million clones, around 96% of which are singletons, and 1% to 1.5% rests with the top ten. Terminally differentiated effector memory CD45RA+ cells were left out of the naive CD8 fraction, which was CD45RO-negative and positively selected for CCR7.

The sequence was collected from a young man in good health. The specimen was naive CD8+ T cells sorted from blood. The rearrangement uses TRBV5-1 and TRBJ1-1; D gene ambiguous. This CDR3 reads CASSPFPGRDTEAFF. CDR3 bases: TGCGCCAGCAGCCCGTTCCCCGGAAGAGACACTGAAGCTTTCTTT.